The 23 T cell receptor beta chains below were found in one sample sequenced in a study of cytomegalovirus exposure and HLA in healthy donors. Sequencing used immunoSEQ multiplex PCR; TCRdb keeps in-frame clones, though not all of them. The profile covers about 130,000 clones, with roughly 89% appearing a single time and about 2% taken by the ten largest. Sequencing input: PBMCs. These receptor sequences come from a woman aged 18-30 years in good health and CMV-seronegative.

The chain has TRBV6-5 and TRBJ2-3; 7 bases align to TRBD2. Trimming removed 5 bases from V and 2 bases from J; junction bases left unmatched: 4. The germline V gene has CDR1 MNHEY and CDR2 SVGAGI. The CDR3 length is 14 residues. Here the CDR3 DNA reads TGTGCCAGCAGTCCAGCGGGACCCACAGATACGCAGTATTTT. Translating it yields CASSPAGPTDTQYF.

V is TRBV29-1 and J is TRBJ2-2; TRBD1 aligns across 10 bases. V shed 6 bases, J shed 2 bases, and the junction held 9 bases outside the gene matches. The germline V gene encodes CDR1 SQVTM and CDR2 ANQGSEA. The length of the CDR3 is 16 residues. The CDR3 loop is CSVKRQGAPNTGELFF. In DNA, the CDR3 is TGCAGCGTAAAACGACAGGGGGCCCCAAACACCGGGGAGCTGTTTTTT.

V and J are TRBV6-5 and TRBJ2-1; TRBD2 agrees at 9 bases. Germline V gene sequence: CDR1 MNHEY, CDR2 SVGAGI. V trimming: 2 bases; J trimming: 7 bases; junction bases outside the gene matches: 9. The CDR3 sequence is 16 residues long. This CDR3 reads CASSYLPMREGNEQFF. CDR3 sequence (DNA): TGTGCCAGCAGTTACCTACCCATGCGGGAGGGGAATGAGCAGTTCTTC.

The chain combines TRBV19 with TRBJ2-7, with no clear D. The V and J ends lost 2 bases and 4 bases respectively, with 9 bases between them. Germline V gives CDR1 LNHDA, CDR2 SQIVND (reference sequence). The CDR3 has 13 amino acids. DNA of the CDR3: TGTGCCAGTAGTATAAAATCAGGTTACGAGCAGTACTTC. It yields the protein CASSIKSGYEQYF.

The V call is TRBV10-3, the J call TRBJ1-1; D is undetermined. Germline V CDR1 and CDR2: ENHRY, SYGVKD. V was shortened by 7 bases and J by 3 bases, with 6 bases between the two germline ends. This CDR3 comprises 11 residues. The CDR3 DNA reads TGTGCCATCAAGGAGGACACTGAAGCTTTCTTT. It encodes CAIKEDTEAFF.

The rearrangement joins TRBV19 to TRBJ2-3; D is undetermined. Deletions cut 8 bases from V and 6 bases from J, with 12 bases between. The CDR3 runs to 12 residues. Germline values: CDR1 LNHDA, CDR2 SQIVND (reference sequence). CDR3 DNA: TGTGCCAGTGCCGACAAGGCGGATACGCAGTATTTT. Residues: CASADKADTQYF.

V and J are TRBV9 and TRBJ2-2; 8 nucleotides match TRBD2. Germline V CDR1 and CDR2: SGDLS, YYNGEE. J was trimmed by 5 bases and V by 3 bases; bases with no gene match: 6. The CDR3 totals 15 residues. This CDR3 is CASSASGSNTGELFF. As DNA, the CDR3 is TGTGCCAGCAGCGCAAGCGGGAGTAATACCGGGGAGCTGTTTTTT.

This clone was recorded a few times. The chain combines TRBV18 with TRBJ2-7; 7 nucleotides match TRBD2. The CDR3 runs 13 residues. From germline, CDR1 is KGHSH and CDR2 LQKENI. V shed 3 bases and J 7 bases; nucleotides not matched to a gene: 6. The CDR3 DNA reads as TGTGCCAGCTCACCGTCAGCGGGAAATGAGCAGTACTTC. Its protein is CASSPSAGNEQYF.

The chain recombines TRBV28 with TRBJ1-1; D gene ambiguous. V gave up 3 bases and J gave up 1 base, with 9 bases separating them. Germline CDR1 reads MDHEN; CDR2 reads SYDVKM. This CDR3 spans 14 amino acids. The CDR3 protein is CASSFRFSNTEAFF. The CDR3 DNA reads TGTGCCAGCAGTTTCCGGTTTTCGAACACTGAAGCTTTCTTT.

The chain joins TRBV5-1 to TRBJ2-1; 10 nucleotides line up with TRBD2. The CDR3 has 15 residues. Germline V gene lookup returns CDR1 SGHRS and CDR2 YFSETQ. V lost 3 bases, J lost 0 bases, and 0 bases stayed unmatched. For the CDR3, the DNA is TGCGCCAGCAGCTCTAGCGGGAGCTCCTACAATGAGCAGTTCTTC. Translating it yields CASSSSGSSYNEQFF.

The genes are TRBV5-1 and TRBJ2-5, with D unresolved. With 4 bases removed from V and 1 base from J, the gap between germline ends came to 14 bases. The CDR3 has 15 amino acids. Germline assignment: CDR1 SGHRS and CDR2 YFSETQ. CDR3 amino acids: CASSTGGGSQETQYF. CDR3 sequence (DNA): TGCGCCAGCAGCACGGGTGGTGGAAGCCAAGAGACCCAGTACTTC.

The CDR3 DNA is TGTGCCAGCAGCCTCCTAGCGGGAGGAGGTAATGAGCAGTTCTTC. Amino acids: CASSLLAGGGNEQFF. J is TRBJ2-1 and V is TRBV7-9, with 11 bases matching TRBD2. CDR1 SEHNR and CDR2 FQNEAQ come from the germline V gene (reference sequence). Trimming took 5 bases from V and 7 from J; bases not matched to a gene: 7. The CDR3 length is 15 residues.

The chain couples TRBV30 to TRBJ2-1; TRBD2 is a possible D gene (6 bases). CDR1 is GTSNPN and CDR2 is SVGIG in the germline V gene (reference sequence). The CDR3 is 17 amino acids. V was shortened by 3 bases and J by 2 bases, with 20 bases between the two germline ends. CDR3 sequence: CAWSGGRFSIPYNEQFF. CDR3 coding DNA: TGTGCCTGGAGCGGGGGACGGTTCTCTATTCCCTACAATGAGCAGTTCTTC.

The gene calls are TRBV30 and TRBJ2-5; 10 bases match TRBD1. V lost 0 bases, J lost 5 bases, and 9 bases stayed unmatched. Looked up from germline, CDR1 is GTSNPN and CDR2 is SVGIG (reference sequence). CDR3 length: 16 residues. This CDR3 reads CAWSVDFDRGPETQYF. CDR3 sequence (DNA): TGTGCCTGGAGTGTTGATTTTGACAGGGGGCCGGAGACCCAGTACTTC. Supplemented by reference TRBV30 and TRBJ2-5, the full variable domain reads SQTIHQWPATLVQPVGSPLSLECTVEGTSNPNLYWYRQAAGRGLQLLFYSVGIGQISSEVPQNLSASRPQDRQFILSSKKLLLSDSGFYLCAWSVDFDRGPETQYFGPGTRLLVL.

V usage is TRBV27 and J usage is TRBJ2-3, with a weak D call TRBD2 (6 bases). V was trimmed by 5 bases and J by 7 bases, leaving 19 bases between them. The CDR3 spans 15 residues. Germline CDR1 and CDR2: MNHEY and SMNVEV (reference sequence). The CDR3 coding sequence is TGTGCCAGCAGTCCAACAAGACTAGGCGGGCATACGCAGTATTTT. It encodes CASSPTRLGGHTQYF.

The rearrangement joins TRBV5-1 to TRBJ1-1; 9 bases match TRBD1. Per the germline V gene, CDR1 is SGHRS and CDR2 is YFSETQ. V was pared by 4 bases and J by 1 base, with 11 bases of the junction left unmatched. CDR3 length: 17 amino acids. The chain's CDR3 is CASSLEYRGLRNTEAFF. The CDR3 DNA is TGCGCCAGCAGCCTGGAGTACAGGGGGCTTCGGAACACTGAAGCTTTCTTT.

This chain joins TRBV5-1 and TRBJ2-1; D not certain. This CDR3 contains 12 residues. V was clipped by 3 bases and J by 5 bases, with 6 bases between them. Germline V lookup: CDR1 SGHRS, CDR2 YFSETQ. The chain's CDR3 is CASSSRNNEQFF. CDR3 sequence (DNA): TGCGCCAGCAGCTCCAGGAACAATGAGCAGTTCTTC.

CDR3 in DNA: TGTGCCTGGTCTCAGGTCACTGAAGCTTTCTTT. It encodes CAWSQVTEAFF. This sequence joins TRBV30 and TRBJ1-1; no firm D call. Trimming left V 5 bases short and J 4 bases short, with 8 bases between. The CDR3 is 11 residues long. Germline V gene lookup returns CDR1 GTSNPN and CDR2 SVGIG (reference sequence).

This clone was found once. The CDR3 spells CASGLAGLSQETQYF. The CDR3 nucleotides are TGTGCTAGTGGTTTGGCGGGACTCTCCCAAGAGACCCAGTACTTC. The rearrangement uses TRBV12-5 and TRBJ2-5; weak D call: TRBD2 (6 bases). This CDR3 spans 15 amino acids. CDR1 LGHNT and CDR2 FRNRAP come from the germline V gene. V lost 1 base to trimming and J lost 1 base, with 10 bases between them.

This rearrangement joins TRBV9 to TRBJ2-3; D might be TRBD1 (5 bases). The CDR3 length is 14 residues. Germline V gives CDR1 SGDLS, CDR2 YYNGEE. The V end lost 8 bases, the J end lost 4 bases, and 17 bases lay between the germline ends. The CDR3 is CASGRGEFSDTQYF. CDR3 DNA: TGTGCCAGTGGAAGGGGTGAATTTTCAGATACGCAGTATTTT.

V usage is TRBV13 and J usage is TRBJ2-6; TRBD1 matches 11 bases. Germline CDR1 and CDR2: PRHDT and FYEKMQ (reference sequence). This CDR3 has 17 amino acids. Unmatched junction bases numbered 4, after V lost 6 bases and J lost 0 bases. The CDR3 loop is CASRPGTGGSGANVLTF. The CDR3 coding sequence is TGTGCCAGCAGACCCGGGACAGGGGGCTCTGGGGCCAACGTCCTGACTTTC.

This clone was seen a single time. The CDR3 DNA reads as TGTGCCAGCAAGCCACAGGGGGATTTCTACGAGCAGTACTTC. It specifies CASKPQGDFYEQYF. The chain has TRBV6-1 and TRBJ2-7, with 8 bases aligning to TRBD1. Germline CDR1 MNHNS, CDR2 SASEGT. The V segment lost 7 bases and the J segment 3 bases; nucleotides outside the gene matches: 8. CDR3 length: 14 residues.

This rearrangement joins TRBV5-5 to TRBJ1-4; 9 bases map to TRBD1. Trimming removed 1 base from V and 8 bases from J; junction bases left unmatched: 12. CDR1 is SGHKS, CDR2 YYEKEE, per germline (reference sequence). There are 17 residues in the CDR3. This chain's CDR3 is CASSLLGQGRSGEKLFF. The CDR3 DNA is TGTGCCAGCAGCTTGCTGGGACAGGGACGCTCAGGGGAAAAACTGTTTTTT.